A selection of T cell receptor beta chains follows, all from one sample in a study of blood T cells in healthy people across ages. TCRdb reprocessed the 5' RACE reads via MiXCR and lists one record per CDR3 protein. The profile shows around 670,000 distinct CDR3 sequences, roughly 31% of them singletons. Sequencing was carried out using blood. All receptors derive from a woman older than 75 in good health. Each CDR3 is given with its conserved first and last residue. Fields, in order: CDR3 DNA, CDR3 protein, J gene, D gene, clone size, V gene. The D gene is left open where the match is weak. Size values are once, few and many counts, or a class for expanded clones, and some rows have none.

DNA: TGTGCCAGCAGCGTAGGGGGGGACAGATACCAAGAGACCCAGTACTTC
CDR3: CASSVGGDRYQETQYF
J: TRBJ2-5
D: NA
size: many
V: TRBV9

DNA: TGTGCCAGCAGTTTTTCCGATCCGACAGGGCTGGGAGAGACCCAGTACTTC
CDR3: CASSFSDPTGLGETQYF
J: TRBJ2-5
D: TRBD1
size: NA
V: TRBV12-3/TRBV12-4

DNA: TGTGCCAGCAGCTTAGCGATCACAGGGGCCTCTGGGGCCAACGTCCTAACTTTC
CDR3: CASSLAITGASGANVLTF
J: TRBJ2-6
D: TRBD1
size: NA
V: TRBV7-2

DNA: TGTGCCAGCAGCCAAGGGTCGGACTACGAGCAGTACTTC
CDR3: CASSQGSDYEQYF
J: TRBJ2-7
D: NA
size: many
V: TRBV4-2

DNA: TGCGCCAGCAGCTTTTCTAGCTTGGGGGTCTCGGCTAACTATGGCTACACCTTC
CDR3: CASSFSSLGVSANYGYTF
J: TRBJ1-2
D: NA
size: few
V: TRBV5-1

DNA: TGTGCCAGCAGCTTGGATCCCAGGGGCGGCACAGATACGCAGTATTTT
CDR3: CASSLDPRGGTDTQYF
J: TRBJ2-3
D: NA
size: many
V: TRBV5-5

DNA: TGCGCCAGCAGCCAAGGGCGACAGGGCTCCCGAGGCGAGCAGTACTTC
CDR3: CASSQGRQGSRGEQYF
J: TRBJ2-7
D: TRBD1
size: many
V: TRBV4-3

DNA: TGTGCCATCAGTGAGGGACAGGTCGATGGCTACACCTTC
CDR3: CAISEGQVDGYTF
J: TRBJ1-2
D: TRBD1
size: many
V: TRBV10-3

DNA: TGCAGTGCTACTAAGGGCAATCAGCCCCAGCATTTT
CDR3: CSATKGNQPQHF
J: TRBJ1-5
D: NA
size: NA
V: TRBV20-1

DNA: TGTGCCAGCAGCTTAGATCGGGGGCAAGGAAACACCATATATTTT
CDR3: CASSLDRGQGNTIYF
J: TRBJ1-3
D: NA
size: NA
V: TRBV7-2

DNA: TGTGCCAGCAACAAGGACAGAAACTATGGCTACACCTTC
CDR3: CASNKDRNYGYTF
J: TRBJ1-2
D: NA
size: once
V: TRBV7-2

DNA: TGTGCCAGCAGTTTATTTGGACAGGGGGCAAACATTCAGTACTTC
CDR3: CASSLFGQGANIQYF
J: TRBJ2-4
D: TRBD1
size: many
V: TRBV28

DNA: TGTGCCAGCAGCCAAGATATACAGGGGGACAATGAGCAGTTCTTC
CDR3: CASSQDIQGDNEQFF
J: TRBJ2-1
D: TRBD1
size: many
V: TRBV3-1

DNA: TGTGCCAGCAGCTTAGAAGGGACAGGGGTTGATGAGCAGTTCTTC
CDR3: CASSLEGTGVDEQFF
J: TRBJ2-1
D: TRBD1
size: many
V: TRBV7-9

DNA: TGTGCCAGCAGTTTGTCAGCTTACACTGAAGCTTTCTTT
CDR3: CASSLSAYTEAFF
J: TRBJ1-1
D: NA
size: many
V: TRBV12-3/TRBV12-4

DNA: TGCAGTGCTAGTGTGGCCAGGGCAAGCACAGATACGCAGTATTTT
CDR3: CSASVARASTDTQYF
J: TRBJ2-3
D: NA
size: many
V: TRBV20-1

DNA: TGCAGTGCTCGAGGACAGGTTAACACCGGGGAGCTGTTTTTT
CDR3: CSARGQVNTGELFF
J: TRBJ2-2
D: TRBD1
size: NA
V: TRBV20-1

DNA: TGCGCCAGCAGCCCGACTAGCGGGGGGTCCTCCTACAATGAGCAGTTCTTC
CDR3: CASSPTSGGSSYNEQFF
J: TRBJ2-1
D: TRBD2
size: many
V: TRBV5-1

DNA: TGTGCCAGCAGCCCCCTTGGTAGCATGAACACTGGAGCTTTCTTT
CDR3: CASSPLGSMNTGAFF
J: TRBJ1-1
D: NA
size: NA
V: TRBV7-8

DNA: TGTGCCAGCAGAGACTTACTAGCGTGGGACCAAGAGACCCAGTACTTC
CDR3: CASRDLLAWDQETQYF
J: TRBJ2-5
D: TRBD2
size: few
V: TRBV6-2/TRBV6-3

DNA: TGCAGTGCTAGACCCTATTCAGCCGCAGGGGGCGGCGGGGAGCTGTTTTTT
CDR3: CSARPYSAAGGGGELFF
J: TRBJ2-2
D: TRBD1
size: NA
V: TRBV20-1

DNA: TGTGCCAGCAGCTCATCGGACAGGATCTACTATGGCTACACCTTC
CDR3: CASSSSDRIYYGYTF
J: TRBJ1-2
D: TRBD1
size: many
V: TRBV7-9

DNA: TGTGCCAGCAGCTTGGGAAGAGGGACAGCGACTAGCACAGATACGCAGTATTTT
CDR3: CASSLGRGTATSTDTQYF
J: TRBJ2-3
D: TRBD1
size: NA
V: TRBV7-9

DNA: TGCGCCAGCAGCTTGGAAGGGGGGCGAGACTATGGCTACACCTTC
CDR3: CASSLEGGRDYGYTF
J: TRBJ1-2
D: NA
size: few
V: TRBV5-1

DNA: TGTGCCAGCAGAGGGACAGTGACTTTC
CDR3: CASRGTVTF
J: TRBJ2-6
D: TRBD1
size: many
V: TRBV2

DNA: TGCAGCGCCCCCCAGGGGAGCAATGAGCAGTTCTTC
CDR3: CSAPQGSNEQFF
J: TRBJ2-1
D: NA
size: many
V: TRBV29-1

DNA: TGTGCCAGCAGCGCGGGGGGCAGGGGGGCCATTCAGTACTTC
CDR3: CASSAGGRGAIQYF
J: TRBJ2-4
D: NA
size: few
V: TRBV11-1

DNA: TGCAGTGCTAGCCCCGACAGGGGCTATGGCTACACCTTC
CDR3: CSASPDRGYGYTF
J: TRBJ1-2
D: TRBD1
size: NA
V: TRBV20-1

DNA: TGCGCCAGCAGCCAGGGGGGACACTTCAATGAGCAGTTCTTC
CDR3: CASSQGGHFNEQFF
J: TRBJ2-1
D: NA
size: many
V: TRBV4-1

DNA: TGTGCCAGCAGTTACGGGCAGAGCCACTCTATAAACTATGGCTACACCTTC
CDR3: CASSYGQSHSINYGYTF
J: TRBJ1-2
D: NA
size: many
V: TRBV6-6

DNA: TGTGCCAGCAGTTACCAAGCCGACTTCGGGGCCTGCTATGGCTACACCTTC
CDR3: CASSYQADFGACYGYTF
J: TRBJ1-2
D: NA
size: few
V: TRBV6-2/TRBV6-3

DNA: TGTGCCACCAGCAGAGGTGCCCAAATGAGTGAAGCTTTCTTT
CDR3: CATSRGAQMSEAFF
J: TRBJ1-1
D: NA
size: NA
V: TRBV15

DNA: TGTGCCAGCAGAGGTAGCGGTTTTAGCACAGATACGCAGTATTTT
CDR3: CASRGSGFSTDTQYF
J: TRBJ2-3
D: NA
size: few
V: TRBV7-2

DNA: TGTGCCATTGGAACAGATACGCAGTATTTT
CDR3: CAIGTDTQYF
J: TRBJ2-3
D: NA
size: NA
V: TRBV10-3

DNA: TGTGCCAGCAGCCTAGACATGGGCCCTTACAATGAGCAGTTCTTC
CDR3: CASSLDMGPYNEQFF
J: TRBJ2-1
D: NA
size: once
V: TRBV7-2

DNA: TGCGCCAGCAGCTTAGGGGGGCGTCAGCCCCAGCATTTT
CDR3: CASSLGGRQPQHF
J: TRBJ1-5
D: NA
size: NA
V: TRBV5-1

DNA: TGTGCCAGCAGTTCGTACAGGAGAACCTACGAGCAGTACTTC
CDR3: CASSSYRRTYEQYF
J: TRBJ2-7
D: NA
size: many
V: TRBV12-3/TRBV12-4

DNA: TGTGCCAGCAGCCAACCGGGACTAAACAATGAGCAGTTCTTC
CDR3: CASSQPGLNNEQFF
J: TRBJ2-1
D: TRBD2
size: once
V: TRBV4-2

DNA: TGTGCCAGCAGCTTAGAACTGCGGGGGGGCCGATGGCAAGAGACCCAGTACTTC
CDR3: CASSLELRGGRWQETQYF
J: TRBJ2-5
D: TRBD2
size: many
V: TRBV7-2

DNA: TGTGCCACCAGCAGAGATCGAGGGGAACACCAGCCCCAGCATTTT
CDR3: CATSRDRGEHQPQHF
J: TRBJ1-5
D: NA
size: many
V: TRBV15

DNA: TGCAGTGCTAGAAGGGAGGGGGTCACTGAAGCTTTCTTT
CDR3: CSARREGVTEAFF
J: TRBJ1-1
D: NA
size: many
V: TRBV20-1

DNA: TGCGCCAGCTGTACGATCCTTCGAGACACAGATACGCAGTATTTT
CDR3: CASCTILRDTDTQYF
J: TRBJ2-3
D: NA
size: NA
V: TRBV5-1

DNA: TGTGCCAGCAGTGAAGTCTTTTACGGGGGGACGCAGTATTTT
CDR3: CASSEVFYGGTQYF
J: TRBJ2-3
D: TRBD2
size: many
V: TRBV25-1

DNA: TGCGCCAGCAGCCCGGGACAGGGGGCTCCAACTAATGAAAAACTGTTTTTT
CDR3: CASSPGQGAPTNEKLFF
J: TRBJ1-4
D: TRBD1
size: few
V: TRBV5-1

DNA: TGCAGTGCTAGCTGGGTGCTAGCCCCCCGGGATGAGCAGTTCTTC
CDR3: CSASWVLAPRDEQFF
J: TRBJ2-1
D: NA
size: NA
V: TRBV20-1

DNA: TGTGCCAGCAACGCAGGGGGGAATCAGCCCCAGCATTTT
CDR3: CASNAGGNQPQHF
J: TRBJ1-5
D: TRBD1
size: NA
V: TRBV12-3/TRBV12-4

DNA: TGTGCCAGCAGCGTCAGGGGGTTCGGCTACGGGCAGTACTTC
CDR3: CASSVRGFGYGQYF
J: TRBJ2-5
D: TRBD1
size: NA
V: TRBV7-2

DNA: TGTGCCAGCTCACCGACGACAGGGGAGAACTATGGCTACACCTTC
CDR3: CASSPTTGENYGYTF
J: TRBJ1-2
D: TRBD1
size: few
V: TRBV18

DNA: TGCGCCAGCAGCCAAGATCAGGGGAACACTGAAGCTTTCTTT
CDR3: CASSQDQGNTEAFF
J: TRBJ1-1
D: NA
size: few
V: TRBV4-3

DNA: TGTGCCAGCAGTTATAGGGCGGAAAAAGAGACCCAGTACTTC
CDR3: CASSYRAEKETQYF
J: TRBJ2-5
D: NA
size: NA
V: TRBV6-6

DNA: TGTGCCAGCAGCTTAGGGACAGGGGGCTATGGCTACACCTTC
CDR3: CASSLGTGGYGYTF
J: TRBJ1-2
D: TRBD1
size: many
V: TRBV12-3/TRBV12-4

DNA: TGTGCCAGCAGCCAAGTCAGGGGGCGAGGGGAGACCCAGTACTTC
CDR3: CASSQVRGRGETQYF
J: TRBJ2-5
D: TRBD1
size: NA
V: TRBV14

DNA: TGTGCCAGCAGTTCCTTACAACTAGCGGGGTACACAGATACGCAGTATTTT
CDR3: CASSSLQLAGYTDTQYF
J: TRBJ2-3
D: TRBD2
size: many
V: TRBV12-3/TRBV12-4

DNA: TGCAGTGCTAGAAGTTCTGGGGGCCTGTCGGGCTACACCTTC
CDR3: CSARSSGGLSGYTF
J: TRBJ1-2
D: NA
size: many
V: TRBV20-1

DNA: TGCGCCAGCAGCTTAGATAGGACCGCCACCTACGAGCAGTACTTC
CDR3: CASSLDRTATYEQYF
J: TRBJ2-7
D: NA
size: NA
V: TRBV5-1

DNA: TGCGCCAGCAGCCTGATGGAGGGAGAGACCCAGTACTTC
CDR3: CASSLMEGETQYF
J: TRBJ2-5
D: NA
size: NA
V: TRBV4-1